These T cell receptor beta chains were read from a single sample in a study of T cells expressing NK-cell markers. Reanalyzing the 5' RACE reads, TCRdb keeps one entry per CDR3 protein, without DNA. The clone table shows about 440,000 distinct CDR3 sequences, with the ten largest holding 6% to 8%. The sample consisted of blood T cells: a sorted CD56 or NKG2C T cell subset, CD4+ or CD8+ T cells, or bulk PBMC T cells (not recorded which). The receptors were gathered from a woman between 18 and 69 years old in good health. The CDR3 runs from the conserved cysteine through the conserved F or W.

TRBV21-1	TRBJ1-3	CASSKAPGVDSGNTIYF
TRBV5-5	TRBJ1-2	CASSLATGLEGYTF
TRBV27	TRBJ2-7	CASSWRGTYEQYF
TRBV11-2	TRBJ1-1	CASSSSTEAFF
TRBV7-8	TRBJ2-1	CASTARTSGGPRGSNEQFF
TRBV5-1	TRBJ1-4	CASSLFRQDGGKLFF
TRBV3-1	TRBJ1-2	CASSQEPGARGYTF
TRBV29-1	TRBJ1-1	CSVVGGGGIEAFF
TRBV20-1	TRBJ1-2	CSKGTGSFGYTF
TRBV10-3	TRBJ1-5	CAISETQGDQPQHF
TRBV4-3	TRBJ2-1	CASSQDIGTGGHNEQFF
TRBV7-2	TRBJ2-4	CASSSQSQGAKNIQYF
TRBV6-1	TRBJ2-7	CASSTWDGGRGEQYF
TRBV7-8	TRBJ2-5	CASGTGPRETQYF
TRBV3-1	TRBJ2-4	CASSQDLGGRVAKNIQYF
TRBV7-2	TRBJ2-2	CASSLATAGRASGELFF
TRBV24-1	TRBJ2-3	CATSDTRTGLASTDTQYF
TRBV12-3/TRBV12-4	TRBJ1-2	CASSPSGGSYGYTF
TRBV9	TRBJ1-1	CASSPHRRLTEAFF
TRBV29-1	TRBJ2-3	CSVESLDTQYF
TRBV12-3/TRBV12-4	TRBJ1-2	CASTTDRVYGYTF
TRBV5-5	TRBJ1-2	CASSFFGVPNYGYTF
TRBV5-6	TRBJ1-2	CASGRDKGQGISYTF
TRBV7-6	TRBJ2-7	CASSSSGTRYEQYF
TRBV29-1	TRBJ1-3	CSVEWGAGNTIYF
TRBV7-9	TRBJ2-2	CASSLTVTNTGELFF
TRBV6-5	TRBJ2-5	CASSYAGTSLGYQETQYF
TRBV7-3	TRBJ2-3	CASSRAADTQYF
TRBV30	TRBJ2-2	CAWSPSGELFF
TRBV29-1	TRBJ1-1	CSVDRNTEAFF
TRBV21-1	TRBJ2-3	CASIPYVGDRSSTDTQYF
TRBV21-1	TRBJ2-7	CASSKVWGSVYEQYF
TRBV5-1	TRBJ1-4	CASSPFDGRDEKLFF
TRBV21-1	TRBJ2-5	CASSKARTEQETQYF
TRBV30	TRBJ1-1	CAWSGGQNTEAFF